The next 2 T cell receptor beta chains were all read from a single sample in a study of T-cell reconstitution after alpha-beta-depleted transplantation in children. Researchers prepared the TCRbeta library using unique molecular identifiers, the study reports. One entry per CDR3 protein results from TCRdb running MiXCR on the PCR reads. The top ten hold 20% to 25% of the sample, which has approximately 98,000 distinct CDR3 sequences, approximately 6.6% seen once. The sequences come from PBMCs, mostly from graft donor cells, collected 360 days after TCRalphabeta/CD19-depleted stem cell transplant. These receptors were obtained from a male patient aged 2 to 9 who had a stem cell transplant for acute lymphoblastic leukemia, so the T cells may come from the graft donor.

This sequence joins TRBV7-9 and TRBJ2-5; D might be TRBD1 (5 bases). Per the germline V gene, CDR1 is SEHNR and CDR2 is FQNEAQ (reference sequence). The CDR3 spans 11 residues. Trimming took off 5 bases at V and 7 bases at J, with 8 bases between the two ends. The CDR3 reads CASSLGATQYF. Here the CDR3 DNA reads TGTGCCAGCAGCCTAGGGGCGACCCAGTACTTC.

The chain combines TRBV15 with TRBJ2-7, with D hard to call. CDR3 size: 15 residues. Germline-derived CDR1 and CDR2 are LNHNV and YYDKDF (reference sequence). The V gene lost 5 bases and the J gene lost 5 bases, with 19 bases spanning the gap. The CDR3 sequence: CATSPVTRYSDEQYF. As DNA, the CDR3 is TGTGCCACCAGCCCTGTCACCAGGTATTCGGACGAGCAGTACTTC.